This TCR beta chain stems from a study of human CD8 memory T cell subsets. Findings and limits, study-wide: Diversity, per Chao1 estimates, appeared greater in stem-like memory T cells than in precursor exhausted T cells. The chains that were sequenced in this study were only T cell receptor beta chains.

It was from duplicate vials of approximately 160,000 sorted CD8+ T cells per subset that RNA came. UMI-labeled 5' RACE produced the TCR beta libraries. TCRdb derives one entry per CDR3 protein from the 5' RACE reads, leaving out DNA. In total, the table holds several thousand distinct CDR3 sequences. The CDR3 length is 16 residues. The germline gives CDR1 SGHRS, CDR2 YFSETQ. About this clonotype itself: Its target is not known.

The gene calls are TRBV5-1 and TRBJ2-2; TCRdb's D call, TRBD1, is unchecked because there is no DNA. The TCR sequence derives from a human donor in good health. Sequencing input: CD8+ T cells from PBMCs. Here the CDR3 reads CASSLAGEQGTGELFF.